These T cell receptor beta chains were read from a single sample in a study of CD8+ T cells in alopecia areata. Data came from immunoSEQ multiplex PCR; TCRdb stores just in-frame clones and leaves some out. There are 90,000 to 120,000 clones in the sample; under 60% occur only once, and 20% to 30% lies in the top ten. What was sequenced was NKG2D-low CD8+ T cells sorted from blood. These TCRs come from a human donor with alopecia areata. CDR3s include the opening cysteine and the closing phenylalanine or tryptophan. D genes are given only for firm matches. Only some rows state a clone size, as once, few, many or a class for expanded clones.

TRBJ2-7 . TRBV11-2 . TGTGCCAGCAGCTTGATGGGGGCCTACGAGCAGTACTTC CASSLMGAYEQYF
TRBJ2-2 few TRBV6-1 TRBD1 TGTGCCATTCCGACAGGGGCCGGGGAGCTGTTTTTT CAIPTGAGELFF
TRBJ2-3 . TRBV10-2 TRBD2 TGCGCCAGCACCCAGACTAGCTATAATGGCGATACGCAGTATTTT CASTQTSYNGDTQYF
TRBJ2-1 . TRBV15 . TGTGCCACCAGCAGAGTTAGAGTTTACAATGAGCAGTTCTTC CATSRVRVYNEQFF
TRBJ2-3 . TRBV13 . TGTGCCAGCAGCTCAAGGGGCAGGACACTCGATACGCAGTATTTT CASSSRGRTLDTQYF
TRBJ2-3 . TRBV28 TRBD2 TGTGCCAGCAGTTATGGGACTAGCGGGATCTCCGATTATACGCAGTATTTT CASSYGTSGISDYTQYF
TRBJ2-1 many TRBV6-5 . TGTGCCAGCAGCTCGGGCATGGGGAGCTACAATGAGCAGTTCTTC CASSSGMGSYNEQFF
TRBJ2-7 few TRBV4-1 TRBD2 TGCGCCAGCAGCCAAGATCTTTTTGGGAGCGGGAGGGCCTACGAGCAGTACTTC CASSQDLFGSGRAYEQYF
TRBJ1-2 . TRBV29-1 . TGCAGCGTTGCCGGATTCGGTCATTATGGCTACACCTTC CSVAGFGHYGYTF
TRBJ1-1 . TRBV5-1 . TGCGCCAGCAGCGGTGGACGGATGAACACTGAAGCTTTCTTT CASSGGRMNTEAFF
TRBJ1-1 few TRBV7-9 . TGTGCCAGCTCACAGACAGCCGACGACGCTGAAGCTTTCTTT CASSQTADDAEAFF
TRBJ2-7 . TRBV10-3 . TGTGCCATCAGTGATAGCTCCTACGAGCAGTACTTC CAISDSSYEQYF
TRBJ2-1 few TRBV2 TRBD2 TGTGCCGCTACTAGCGGGAGGATTTTGTTCTTC CAATSGRILFF
TRBJ2-7 . TRBV28 . TGTGCCAGCAGGTCACCCCCCTACGAGCAGTACTTC CASRSPPYEQYF
TRBJ2-7 . TRBV2 . TGTGCCAGCAGTGCAGGCACCTACGAGCAGTACTTC CASSAGTYEQYF
TRBJ2-7 few TRBV29-1 . TGCAGCGTTGTAGGTCTACAAACCTCCTACGAGCAGTACTTC CSVVGLQTSYEQYF
TRBJ2-3 few TRBV29-1 TRBD2 TGCAGCGTTGGCCTAGCGGGAGAAAGTCCAGATACGCAGTATTTT CSVGLAGESPDTQYF
TRBJ1-5 . TRBV4-1 TRBD1 TGCGCCAGCAGCCAAGTCAGGGGGACCCAGCCCCAGCATTTT CASSQVRGTQPQHF
TRBJ2-3 . TRBV7-9 . TGTGCCAGCAGCCCGACGAGTTTCACAGATACGCAGTATTTT CASSPTSFTDTQYF
TRBJ1-1 few TRBV30 . TGTGCCTGGGGGGACATTATGAACACTGAAGCTTTCTTT CAWGDIMNTEAFF
TRBJ2-1 few TRBV2 TRBD2 TGTGCCAGCAGTGAAGGAACTAGCGGAATATCCTACAATGAGCAGTTCTTC CASSEGTSGISYNEQFF
TRBJ2-2 . TRBV19 . TGTGCCAGTAGTATAGGAGTCGGGGAGCTGTTTTTT CASSIGVGELFF
TRBJ1-1 . TRBV27 . TGTGCCAGCAGCCTGGGGATGAACACTGAAGCTTTCTTT CASSLGMNTEAFF
TRBJ1-1 . TRBV29-1 TRBD1 TGCAGCGTAGTGACAGGGCTCCTCACTGAAGCTTTCTTT CSVVTGLLTEAFF
TRBJ2-7 . TRBV28 TRBD2 TGTGCCAGCAGCCCACTAGCGGCTCACTACGAGCAGTACTTC CASSPLAAHYEQYF
TRBJ1-5 . TRBV27 . TGTGCCAGCAGTTTATCGGGTCCGGCAGGGTTGAGCAATCAGCCCCAGCATTTT CASSLSGPAGLSNQPQHF
TRBJ1-5 few TRBV27 . TGTGCCAGCAGTTTATCCTCGGTGGAGAGGGGTCAGCCCCAGCATTTT CASSLSSVERGQPQHF
TRBJ1-2 . TRBV18 TRBD1 TGTGCCAGCTCACCGGGACAGGGGGTTTGGCCTAACTATGGCTACACCTTC CASSPGQGVWPNYGYTF
TRBJ2-1 . TRBV4-1 . TGCGCCAGCAGCCCGTCCCGGGACTACAATGAGCAGTTCTTC CASSPSRDYNEQFF
TRBJ1-2 . TRBV9 . TGTGCCAGCAGCGCGAACAGGGATAAAGGCTATGGCTACACCTTC CASSANRDKGYGYTF
TRBJ2-3 few TRBV28 TRBD2 TGTGCCAGCACTCAGGGTTTTGGCGGGAGCCCAGATACGCAGTATTTT CASTQGFGGSPDTQYF
TRBJ1-5 . TRBV28 . TGTGCCAGCAGTCCAGGGAGTTATAGCAATCAGCCCCAGCATTTT CASSPGSYSNQPQHF
TRBJ2-7 few TRBV4-1 TRBD2 TGCGCCAGCAGCCAAGATCCTAGCGGGGGCCCCTACGAGCAGTACTTC CASSQDPSGGPYEQYF
TRBJ2-1 . TRBV11-2 . TGTGCCAGCAGTTTAAGGGGACTGGTCGACAATGAGCAGTTCTTC CASSLRGLVDNEQFF
TRBJ1-5 few TRBV2 . TGTGCCAGCAGGGGCAGGGGAGGTTCTCAGCCCCAGCATTTT CASRGRGGSQPQHF